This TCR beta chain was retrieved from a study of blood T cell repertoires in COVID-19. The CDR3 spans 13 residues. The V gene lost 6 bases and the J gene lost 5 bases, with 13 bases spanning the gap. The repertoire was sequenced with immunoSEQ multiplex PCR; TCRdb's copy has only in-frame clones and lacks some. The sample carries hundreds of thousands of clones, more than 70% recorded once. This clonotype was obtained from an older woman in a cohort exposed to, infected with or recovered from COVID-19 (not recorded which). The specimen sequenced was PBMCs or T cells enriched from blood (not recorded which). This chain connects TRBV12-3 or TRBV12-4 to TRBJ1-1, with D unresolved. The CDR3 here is CASRPEGATEAFF. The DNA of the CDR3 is TGTGCCAGCAGGCCCGAGGGAGCAACTGAAGCTTTCTTT.